This T cell receptor beta chain derives from a study of CD8 T cells in Susac syndrome. At the level of the study: The Susac syndrome patients were therapy-naive, on corticosteroids, or on intravenous immunoglobulin alone at blood draw.

After extraction with the RNeasy kit, about 0.45 to 1 ug of the RNA was reverse transcribed using random hexamers. With immunoSEQ multiplex PCR, TCR beta CDR3 was amplified across 54 Vbeta and 13 Jbeta. TCRdb called the immunoSEQ multiplex PCR reads again in MiXCR, with one record for every CDR3 protein. The table lists 150,000 or so distinct CDR3 sequences, 85% to 95% of them singletons. The V gene lost 6 bases and the J gene lost 6 bases, with 8 bases spanning the gap. Germline loops: CDR1 SQVTM, CDR2 ANQGSEA. The CDR3 totals 11 residues. The V and J genes are TRBV29-1 and TRBJ2-2, with D unclear. Sequencing was performed on CD4+ T cells from PBMCs. This sequence originates from a human donor with Susac syndrome. In DNA form, the CDR3 reads TGCAGCGTCGCCGATCCCGGGGAGCTGTTTTTT. This translates into CSVADPGELFF.